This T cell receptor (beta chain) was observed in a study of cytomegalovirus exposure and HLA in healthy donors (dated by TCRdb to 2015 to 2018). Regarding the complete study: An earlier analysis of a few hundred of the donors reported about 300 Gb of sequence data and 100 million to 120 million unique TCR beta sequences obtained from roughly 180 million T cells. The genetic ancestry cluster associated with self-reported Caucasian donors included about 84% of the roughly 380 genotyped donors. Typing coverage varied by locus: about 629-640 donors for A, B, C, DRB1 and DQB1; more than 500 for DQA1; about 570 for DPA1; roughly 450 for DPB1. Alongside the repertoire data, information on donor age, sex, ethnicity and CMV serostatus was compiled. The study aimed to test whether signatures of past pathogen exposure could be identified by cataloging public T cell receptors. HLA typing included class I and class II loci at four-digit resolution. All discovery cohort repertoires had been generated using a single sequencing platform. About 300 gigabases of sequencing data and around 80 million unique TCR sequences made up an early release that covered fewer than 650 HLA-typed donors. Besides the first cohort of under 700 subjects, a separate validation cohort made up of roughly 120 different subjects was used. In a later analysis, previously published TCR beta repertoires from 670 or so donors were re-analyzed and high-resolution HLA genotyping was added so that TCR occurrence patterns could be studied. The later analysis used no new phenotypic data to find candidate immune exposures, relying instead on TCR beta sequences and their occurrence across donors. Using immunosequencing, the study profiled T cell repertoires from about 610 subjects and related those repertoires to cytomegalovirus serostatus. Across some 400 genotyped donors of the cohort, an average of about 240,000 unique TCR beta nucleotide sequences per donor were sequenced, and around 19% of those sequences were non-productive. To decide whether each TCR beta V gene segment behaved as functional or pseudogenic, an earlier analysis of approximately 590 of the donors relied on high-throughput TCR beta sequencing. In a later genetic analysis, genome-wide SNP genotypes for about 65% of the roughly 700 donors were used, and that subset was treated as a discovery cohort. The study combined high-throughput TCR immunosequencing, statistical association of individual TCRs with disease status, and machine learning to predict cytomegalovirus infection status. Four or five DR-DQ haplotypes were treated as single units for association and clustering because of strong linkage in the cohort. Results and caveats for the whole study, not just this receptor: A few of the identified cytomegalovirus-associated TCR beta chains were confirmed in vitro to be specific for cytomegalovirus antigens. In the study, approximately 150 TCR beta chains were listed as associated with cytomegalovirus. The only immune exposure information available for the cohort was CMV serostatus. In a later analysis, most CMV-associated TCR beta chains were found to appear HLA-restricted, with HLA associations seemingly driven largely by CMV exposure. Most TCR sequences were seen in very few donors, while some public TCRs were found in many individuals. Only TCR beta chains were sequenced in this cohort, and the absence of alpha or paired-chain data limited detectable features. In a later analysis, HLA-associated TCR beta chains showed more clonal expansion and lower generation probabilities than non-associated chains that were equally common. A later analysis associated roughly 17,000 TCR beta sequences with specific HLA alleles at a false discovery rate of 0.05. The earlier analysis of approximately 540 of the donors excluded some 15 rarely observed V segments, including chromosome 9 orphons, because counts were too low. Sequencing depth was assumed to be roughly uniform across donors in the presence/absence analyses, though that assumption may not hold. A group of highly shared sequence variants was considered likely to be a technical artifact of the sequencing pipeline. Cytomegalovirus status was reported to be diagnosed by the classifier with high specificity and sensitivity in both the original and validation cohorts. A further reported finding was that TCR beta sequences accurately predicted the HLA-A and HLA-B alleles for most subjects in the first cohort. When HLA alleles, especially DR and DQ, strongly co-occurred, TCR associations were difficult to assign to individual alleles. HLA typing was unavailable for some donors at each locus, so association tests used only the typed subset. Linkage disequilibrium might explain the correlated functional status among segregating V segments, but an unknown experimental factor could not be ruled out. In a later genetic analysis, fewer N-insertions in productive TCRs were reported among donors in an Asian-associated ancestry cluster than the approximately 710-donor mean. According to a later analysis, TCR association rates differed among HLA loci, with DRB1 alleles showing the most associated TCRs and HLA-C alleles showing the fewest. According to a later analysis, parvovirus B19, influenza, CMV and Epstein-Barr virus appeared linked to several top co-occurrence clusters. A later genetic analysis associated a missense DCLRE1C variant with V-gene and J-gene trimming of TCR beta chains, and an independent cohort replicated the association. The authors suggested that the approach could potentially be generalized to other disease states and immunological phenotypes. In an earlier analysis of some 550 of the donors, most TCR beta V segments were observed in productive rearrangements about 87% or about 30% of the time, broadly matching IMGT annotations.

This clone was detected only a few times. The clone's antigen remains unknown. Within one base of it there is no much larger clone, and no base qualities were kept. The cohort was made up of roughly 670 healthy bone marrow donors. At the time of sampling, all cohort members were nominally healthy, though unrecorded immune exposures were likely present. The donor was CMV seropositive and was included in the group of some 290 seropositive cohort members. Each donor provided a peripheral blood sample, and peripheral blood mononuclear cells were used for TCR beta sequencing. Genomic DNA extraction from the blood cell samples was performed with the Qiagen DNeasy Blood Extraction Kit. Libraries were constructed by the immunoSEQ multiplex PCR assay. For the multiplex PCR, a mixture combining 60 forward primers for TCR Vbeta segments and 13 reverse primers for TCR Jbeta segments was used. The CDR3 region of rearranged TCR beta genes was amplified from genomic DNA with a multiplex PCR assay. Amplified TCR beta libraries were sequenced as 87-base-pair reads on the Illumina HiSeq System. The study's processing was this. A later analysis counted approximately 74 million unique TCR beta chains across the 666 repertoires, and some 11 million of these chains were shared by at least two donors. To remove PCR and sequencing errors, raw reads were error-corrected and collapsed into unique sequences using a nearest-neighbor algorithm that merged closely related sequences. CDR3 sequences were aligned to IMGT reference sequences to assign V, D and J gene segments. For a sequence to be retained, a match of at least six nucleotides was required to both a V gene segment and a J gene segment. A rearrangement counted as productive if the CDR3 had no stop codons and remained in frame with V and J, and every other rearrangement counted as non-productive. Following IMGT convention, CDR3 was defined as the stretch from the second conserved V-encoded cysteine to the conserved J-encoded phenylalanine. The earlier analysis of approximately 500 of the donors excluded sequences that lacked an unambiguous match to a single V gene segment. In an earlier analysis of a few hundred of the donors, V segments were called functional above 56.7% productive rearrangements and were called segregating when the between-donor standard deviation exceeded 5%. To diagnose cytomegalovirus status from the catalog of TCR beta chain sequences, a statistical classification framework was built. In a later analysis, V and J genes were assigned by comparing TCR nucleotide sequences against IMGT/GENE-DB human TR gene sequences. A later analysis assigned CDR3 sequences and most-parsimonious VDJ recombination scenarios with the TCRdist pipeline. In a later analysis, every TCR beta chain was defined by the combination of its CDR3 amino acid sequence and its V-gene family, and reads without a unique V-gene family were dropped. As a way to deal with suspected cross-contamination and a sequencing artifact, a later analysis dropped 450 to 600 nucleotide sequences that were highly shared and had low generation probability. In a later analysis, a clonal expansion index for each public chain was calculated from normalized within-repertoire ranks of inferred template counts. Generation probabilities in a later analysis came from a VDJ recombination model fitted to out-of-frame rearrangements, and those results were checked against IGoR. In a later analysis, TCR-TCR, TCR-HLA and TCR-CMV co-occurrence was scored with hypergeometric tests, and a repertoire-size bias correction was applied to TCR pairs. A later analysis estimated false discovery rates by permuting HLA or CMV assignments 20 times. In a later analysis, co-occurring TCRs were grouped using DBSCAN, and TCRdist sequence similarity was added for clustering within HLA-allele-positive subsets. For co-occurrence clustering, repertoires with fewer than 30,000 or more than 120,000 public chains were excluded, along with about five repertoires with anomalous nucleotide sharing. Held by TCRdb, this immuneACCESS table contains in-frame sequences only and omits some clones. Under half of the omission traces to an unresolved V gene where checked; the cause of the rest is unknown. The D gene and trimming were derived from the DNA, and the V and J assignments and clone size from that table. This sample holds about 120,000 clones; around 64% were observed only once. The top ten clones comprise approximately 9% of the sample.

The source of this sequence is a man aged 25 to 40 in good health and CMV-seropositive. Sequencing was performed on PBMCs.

The CDR3 region: CASSVAGAGLAVQETQYF. The DNA reads TGTGCCAGCAGCGTAGCGGGAGCGGGACTAGCGGTCCAAGAGACCCAGTACTTC. The receptor chain draws on TRBV9 and TRBJ2-5, with TRBD2 identical over 11 junction bases. Taken from the germline V gene, the CDR1 and CDR2 loops are SGDLS and YYNGEE. There are 18 amino acids in the CDR3, from cysteine to phenylalanine inclusive. Solely the CDR3 DNA is kept, with 54 bases framed from the first base. V and J are trimmed by 0 bases and 1 base, and the gene matches miss 8 bases of the junction.